This T cell receptor (beta chain) was observed in a study of blood T cell repertoires in COVID-19. For the study at large: There were acute and convalescent COVID-19 samples, and they came from the United States, Italy and Spain. The cDNA or gDNA used as material had been derived from T cells, B-cell-depleted T cells, or PBMCs.

J lost 3 bases, V lost 5 bases, and 4 bases had no gene match. This CDR3 contains 15 residues. Germline V gives CDR1 SGHRS, CDR2 YFSETQ. In its sample, this clone was seen a few times. In the authors' methods: Nucleated cell counts were estimated from reference gene primer amplification. Using immunoSEQ multiplex PCR, the repertoire was profiled, and TCRdb retains in-frame clones only, with some absent. V and J calls and clone size are as listed in that table; D and trimming were resolved from the DNA. Among more than 75,000 clones listed, roughly 82% were seen once. The specimen sequenced was peripheral blood. V is TRBV5-1 and J is TRBJ2-5, with 13 nucleotides matching TRBD2. This TCR came from a man aged 55-75 years with acute or convalescent COVID-19. CDR3 protein: CASSSGTSGEETQYF. The CDR3 nucleotides read TGCGCCAGCAGTTCCGGGACTAGCGGGGAAGAGACCCAGTACTTC.